Listed here is a single T cell receptor beta chain. The antigen is unknown. This sample was taken from a study of T cells after yellow fever vaccination. Template switching by 5'RACE produced TCR cDNA, adding a universal primer site and UMIs. TCRdb recomputed calls from the 5' RACE reads with MiXCR, one row per CDR3 protein. The repertoire consists of approximately 120,000 distinct CDR3 sequences, with approximately 9% occurring once and the leading ten covering approximately 37%. Points from the study as a whole: The study re-detected most primary-vaccination clones after the booster (around 96% CD4, roughly 91% CD8). The secondary T-cell response peaked on day 5, not day 15, but was weaker.

This sample comprised CD8+ T cells sorted from PBMCs, obtained on the day of the yellow fever booster vaccination. This TCR was sampled from a man between 18 and 29 years old who received the YFV17D yellow fever vaccine.

CDR3 coding DNA: TGCAGTGCTACGCCAGGCGTCTCTGGAAACACCATATATTTT. It yields the protein CSATPGVSGNTIYF. V is TRBV20-1 and J is TRBJ1-3; D is uncertain. Trimming cost V 4 bases and J 0 bases, with 10 bases left between them. The length of the CDR3 is 14 residues. The germline V gene encodes CDR1 DFQATT and CDR2 SNEGSKA (reference sequence).